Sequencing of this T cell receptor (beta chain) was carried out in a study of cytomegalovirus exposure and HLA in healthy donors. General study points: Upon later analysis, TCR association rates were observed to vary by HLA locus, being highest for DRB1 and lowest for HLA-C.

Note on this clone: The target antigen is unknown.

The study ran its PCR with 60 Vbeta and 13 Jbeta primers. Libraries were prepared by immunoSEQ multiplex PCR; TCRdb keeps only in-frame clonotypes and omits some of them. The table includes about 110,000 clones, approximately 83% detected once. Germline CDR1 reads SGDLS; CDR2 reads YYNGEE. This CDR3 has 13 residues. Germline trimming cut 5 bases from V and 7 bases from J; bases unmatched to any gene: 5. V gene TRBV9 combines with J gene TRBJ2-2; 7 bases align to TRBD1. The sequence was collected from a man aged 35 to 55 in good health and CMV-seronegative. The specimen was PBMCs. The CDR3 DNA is TGTGCCAGCAGTGAGGGGGCGGTCGGGGAGCTGTTTTTT. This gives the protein CASSEGAVGELFF.